The clone carrying this T cell receptor (beta chain) came up many times. No antigen is known for it. The source of the sample is a study of T cells in Graves' hyperthyroidism and ophthalmopathy. Study-wide points: In the analysis, a 13 V-J model separated ophthalmopathy from stable hyperthyroidism.

TCR beta CDR3 sequences were amplified from RNA transcripts. The HTBI primer set was used in a first-round RT-PCR of the TCR CDR3. TCRdb re-called the multiplex PCR reads through MiXCR, storing one row per CDR3 protein. The sample holds more than 550,000 distinct CDR3 sequences, about 45% seen once. The CDR3 covers 12 residues. Germline loops: CDR1 DFQATT, CDR2 SNEGSKA (reference sequence). V was trimmed by 2 bases and J by 4 bases, leaving 8 bases between them. The J gene is TRBJ1-1, the V gene TRBV20-1, with D unclear. The clonotype originates from an adult man with Graves' disease, either hyperthyroidism or ophthalmopathy (not recorded which). The sample consisted of peripheral blood or thyroid tissue (not recorded which). CDR3 residues: CSARRRLTEAFF. CDR3 DNA: TGCAGTGCTAGAAGACGGCTCACTGAAGCTTTCTTT.